This T cell receptor (beta chain) was recovered during a study of vaccination effects on CD4 cells after COVID-19 (dated by TCRdb to 2022 to 2024). For the study in its entirety: Two doses of either the BNT162b2 or the mRNA-1273 mRNA SARS-CoV-2 vaccine were administered to participants. Pre-vaccine samples were drawn from two convalescent patients 16 days and one week before the first dose, at 142 and 148 days after COVID-19 diagnosis. Altogether, over 9 COVID-19 convalescent patients and several SARS-CoV-2-naive healthy vaccine recipients made up the full study. SARS-CoV-2 spike-specific CD4+ TCR repertoires from before and after mRNA vaccination were compared in COVID-19 convalescent patients and in infection-naive vaccine recipients. The Oncomine TCR Beta short-read assay on an Illumina iSeq 100 was used to sequence cultures from other donors in the study.

As for this clone: The target of this receptor is not known. There are no base qualities to consult, and no much larger clone falls within one base.

To identify antigen-specific CD4+ T cell clonotypes by their expansion, the ViraFEST assay first stimulated PBMC with viral peptide pools and then applied TCR sequencing. After about 9 days of culture, CD4+ T cells were isolated with the EasySep CD4+ T cell isolation kit. PCR-confirmed SARS-CoV-2 infection had occurred in convalescent patients between March and December 2020, before the Alpha, Beta and Delta variants emerged in the United States. Each well held fewer than 2.5 million PBMC cultured in IMDM containing roughly 5% human AB serum, 8 to 10 IU/ml IL-2 and gentamicin, along with about 10 ug/ml peptides. On days 3 and 7, half of the culture medium was replaced with fresh IL-2-containing medium. Unless noted otherwise, every peptide stimulation condition was grown in triplicate wells. Using Ficoll-Paque Plus gradient centrifugation, PBMC were separated from whole blood and then either used fresh or cryopreserved at -140C. The QIAamp micro DNA kit was used to extract genomic DNA from the cultured CD4+ T cells.

The CDR3, cysteine through phenylalanine, is 15 amino acids long. Only the CDR3 DNA stays, 45 bases, in frame from base 1. The V and J ends are trimmed by 5 bases and 1 base, leaving 14 bases between them. The germline V gene encodes CDR1 SGHTA and CDR2 FQGNSA. Overall study results and their limits: For convalescent patients, new clones induced by the vaccine made up most of the post-vaccine spike-reactive repertoire, and these new clones were largely distinct from the clones induced by infection. The study was limited by a small number of convalescent patients and lacked early post-infection timepoints. Clones induced by infection and clones induced by vaccination both contracted markedly at late timepoints after vaccination, which fits with T cell responses waning over time.

The library was generated by the immunoSEQ multiplex PCR assay. DNA from the CD4+ T cells that had been cultured and isolated underwent TCR beta CDR3 sequencing. As for the original processing: The analysis removed non-productive TCR sequences, trimmed reads to the CDR3 region, and retained only CDR3s that were 7 or more amino acids long. Antigen-specific clonotypes were identified with the MANAFEST web app by comparing expansion in peptide wells against reference cultures. To count as positive, a clone had to show expansion at FDR<0.05 compared with the reference and with all other wells, an odds ratio above 5, and a frequency above 0.1% in two replicate wells. Cross-reactive clonotypes were defined as significantly expanded in SARS-CoV-2 spike wells and in at least one common cold coronavirus spike condition. CDR3 similarity was assessed by Levenshtein distance with the stringdist R package, and unrooted trees were built with ape in R 3.6.1. The table comes from immuneACCESS by way of TCRdb, which keeps in-frame sequences with V and J called. Part of the clones is missing from these tables; in studies checked, under half for an unresolved V gene and the rest for unknown reasons. V and J calls and clone size come straight from that table; D and trimming were deduced from the DNA. A total of 20,000 to 25,000 clones appear in this sample, about four fifths of them only once. Roughly 37% of the sample lies in the top ten.

The sequences come from CD4+ T cells from PBMCs cultured with a peptide pool, collected before COVID-19 vaccination. The TCR comes from a human donor who had a prior SARS-CoV-2 infection. The sequence is built from TRBV7-2 and TRBJ1-1; no D gene is confidently identified. CDR3 region: CASSVGYKANTEAFF. The DNA sequence follows: TGTGCCAGCAGCGTAGGATACAAGGCGAACACTGAAGCTTTCTTT.